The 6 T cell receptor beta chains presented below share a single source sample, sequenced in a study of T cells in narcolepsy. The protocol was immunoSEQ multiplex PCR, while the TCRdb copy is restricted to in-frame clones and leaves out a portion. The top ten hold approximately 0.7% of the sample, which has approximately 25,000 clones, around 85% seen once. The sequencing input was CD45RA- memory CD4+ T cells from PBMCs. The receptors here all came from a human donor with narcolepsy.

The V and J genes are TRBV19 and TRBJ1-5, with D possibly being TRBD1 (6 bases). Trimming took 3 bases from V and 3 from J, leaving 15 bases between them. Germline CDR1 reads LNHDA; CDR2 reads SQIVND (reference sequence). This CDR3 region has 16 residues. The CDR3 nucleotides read TGTGCCAGTAGTATGATGCGGGACACCTACAATCAGCCCCAGCATTTT. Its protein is CASSMMRDTYNQPQHF.

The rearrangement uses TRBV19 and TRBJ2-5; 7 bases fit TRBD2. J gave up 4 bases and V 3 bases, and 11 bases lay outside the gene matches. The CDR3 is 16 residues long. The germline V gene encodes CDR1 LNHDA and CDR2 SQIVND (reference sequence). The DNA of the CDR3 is TGTGCCAGTAGTATTGGCTCTAGGGGAGGGACAGAGACCCAGTACTTC. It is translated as CASSIGSRGGTETQYF.

CDR3 nucleotides: TGTGCCAGCAGCTTAAGAGGACAGTCTGAAGCTTTCTTT. Amino acids: CASSLRGQSEAFF. The J gene is TRBJ1-1, the V gene TRBV11-3; D is possibly TRBD1 (6 bases). The CDR3 is made up of 13 amino acids. V dropped 2 bases and J dropped 6 bases, with 10 bases sitting between them. CDR1 is SGHNT, CDR2 YENEEA, per germline.

The DNA for the CDR3 is TGTGCCAGCAGCTTTGGCGACAGGAGATTCTATGGCTACACCTTC. Translated: CASSFGDRRFYGYTF. This rearrangement joins TRBV7-9 to TRBJ1-2; D might be TRBD1 (6 bases). Trimming pared 3 bases from V and 4 bases from J, leaving 15 bases between. Germline CDR1 SEHNR, CDR2 FQNEAQ (reference sequence). The CDR3 totals 15 residues.

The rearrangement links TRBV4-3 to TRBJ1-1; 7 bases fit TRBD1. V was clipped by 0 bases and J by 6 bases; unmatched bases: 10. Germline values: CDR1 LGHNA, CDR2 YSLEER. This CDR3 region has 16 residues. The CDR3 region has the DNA TGCGCCAGCAGCCAAGATTATCAGGGGGGTGGCTCTGAAGCTTTCTTT. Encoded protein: CASSQDYQGGGSEAFF.

The CDR3 reads CASSPDRAYQPQHF. In DNA, the CDR3 is TGTGCCAGCAGTCCCGACAGGGCCTATCAGCCCCAGCATTTT. The chain recombines TRBV6-5 with TRBJ1-5; TRBD1 agrees at 7 bases. The trim removed 5 bases at V and 5 bases at J, leaving 6 bases unmatched. The germline gives CDR1 MNHEY, CDR2 SVGAGI. CDR3 length equals 14 residues.